A selection of T cell receptor beta chains follows, all from one sample in a study of T cell changes during pregnancy in multiple sclerosis. Assay: immunoSEQ multiplex PCR; the TCRdb copy retains only in-frame clones and omits some. Among roughly 50,000 clones listed, around 94% were seen once. Specimen: CD8+ T cells from peripheral blood mononuclear cells, collected in the third trimester of pregnancy. The origin of the receptors is a female donor with multiple sclerosis, enrolled in a pregnancy study. CDR3s include the opening cysteine and the closing phenylalanine or tryptophan. Each record gives: J gene, clone size, D gene, V gene, CDR3 protein, CDR3 DNA. A D gene is named only where the DNA matches it firmly. Clone size is stated in some rows and not others, as once, few, many or a class when expanded.

j_gene: TRBJ2-1; abundance: NA; d_gene: NA; v_gene: TRBV10-2; CDR3aa: CASMAHEQFF; CDR3nt: TGCGCCAGCATGGCCCATGAGCAGTTCTTC
j_gene: TRBJ2-2; abundance: NA; d_gene: NA; v_gene: TRBV11-3; CDR3aa: CASSPATEHWNTGELFF; CDR3nt: TGTGCCAGCAGCCCGGCGACGGAGCATTGGAACACCGGGGAGCTGTTTTTT
j_gene: TRBJ2-5; abundance: NA; d_gene: TRBD2; v_gene: TRBV7-2; CDR3aa: CASSLIGSGRGETQYF; CDR3nt: TGTGCCAGCAGCTTAATCGGTAGCGGGAGGGGGGAGACCCAGTACTTC
j_gene: TRBJ2-3; abundance: NA; d_gene: TRBD1; v_gene: TRBV28; CDR3aa: CASSFRLLRGSGTDTQYF; CDR3nt: TGTGCCAGCAGTTTTCGGCTCCTCAGGGGGTCGGGAACAGATACGCAGTATTTT
j_gene: TRBJ1-1; abundance: NA; d_gene: NA; v_gene: TRBV4-1; CDR3aa: CASSQDPGFTTEAFF; CDR3nt: TGCGCCAGCAGCCAAGACCCAGGTTTTACTACTGAAGCTTTCTTT
j_gene: TRBJ2-7; abundance: NA; d_gene: TRBD1; v_gene: TRBV6-5; CDR3aa: CASSYSGTGNSEQYF; CDR3nt: TGTGCCAGCAGTTACTCCGGGACAGGAAATTCCGAGCAGTACTTC
j_gene: TRBJ2-2; abundance: once; d_gene: NA; v_gene: TRBV4-1; CDR3aa: CASSLRHVNTGELFF; CDR3nt: TGCGCCAGCAGCCTTCGACACGTAAACACCGGGGAGCTGTTTTTT
j_gene: TRBJ2-2; abundance: NA; d_gene: NA; v_gene: TRBV7-2; CDR3aa: CASSFGGAGELFF; CDR3nt: TGTGCCAGCAGCTTTGGCGGAGCCGGGGAGCTGTTTTTT
j_gene: TRBJ2-7; abundance: once; d_gene: NA; v_gene: TRBV4-2; CDR3aa: CASSQTSPSSYEQYF; CDR3nt: TGTGCCAGCAGCCAGACTAGTCCCAGCTCCTACGAGCAGTACTTC
j_gene: TRBJ2-7; abundance: NA; d_gene: TRBD2; v_gene: TRBV10-1; CDR3aa: CASSEPETSGRVNSYEQYF; CDR3nt: TGCGCCAGCAGTGAGCCTGAGACTAGCGGGAGAGTGAACTCCTACGAGCAGTACTTC
j_gene: TRBJ1-1; abundance: NA; d_gene: NA; v_gene: TRBV7-9; CDR3aa: CASSLGQLNTEAFF; CDR3nt: TGTGCCAGCAGCTTAGGGCAGTTGAACACTGAAGCTTTCTTT
j_gene: TRBJ2-1; abundance: NA; d_gene: NA; v_gene: TRBV5-1; CDR3aa: CASSLRGPGYNEQFF; CDR3nt: TGCGCCAGCAGCTTGAGAGGCCCGGGGTACAATGAGCAGTTCTTC
j_gene: TRBJ2-1; abundance: once; d_gene: NA; v_gene: TRBV5-1; CDR3aa: CASTVSGSAFNEQFF; CDR3nt: TGCGCCAGCACCGTGAGCGGGTCCGCCTTTAATGAGCAGTTCTTC
j_gene: TRBJ2-7; abundance: NA; d_gene: TRBD2; v_gene: TRBV4-1; CDR3aa: CASSQQREVYEQYF; CDR3nt: TGCGCCAGCAGCCAACAGCGGGAGGTCTACGAGCAGTACTTC
j_gene: TRBJ2-5; abundance: once; d_gene: NA; v_gene: TRBV28; CDR3aa: CASSLWESGPQETQYF; CDR3nt: TGTGCCAGCAGTTTATGGGAGAGCGGCCCCCAAGAGACCCAGTACTTC
j_gene: TRBJ2-7; abundance: NA; d_gene: NA; v_gene: TRBV5-1; CDR3aa: CASSLQGLLYEQYF; CDR3nt: TGCGCCAGCAGCTTGCAGGGATTGTTATACGAGCAGTACTTC
j_gene: TRBJ2-7; abundance: once; d_gene: TRBD2; v_gene: TRBV29-1; CDR3aa: CSVEGASGPSSYEQYF; CDR3nt: TGCAGCGTTGAAGGGGCTAGCGGTCCTAGCTCCTACGAGCAGTACTTC
j_gene: TRBJ1-5; abundance: NA; d_gene: TRBD1; v_gene: TRBV5-6; CDR3aa: CASSSGTGFGQPQHF; CDR3nt: TGTGCCAGCAGCTCCGGGACAGGGTTTGGTCAGCCCCAGCATTTT
j_gene: TRBJ2-7; abundance: medium-sized; d_gene: TRBD2; v_gene: TRBV4-3; CDR3aa: CASSQDFASGSHEQYF; CDR3nt: TGCGCCAGCAGCCAAGATTTCGCTAGCGGGAGCCACGAGCAGTACTTC
j_gene: TRBJ2-7; abundance: NA; d_gene: TRBD2; v_gene: TRBV7-9; CDR3aa: CASSRPGLAGGQSSYEQYF; CDR3nt: TGTGCCAGCAGCCGACCGGGACTAGCGGGAGGCCAGAGCTCCTACGAGCAGTACTTC
j_gene: TRBJ1-2; abundance: NA; d_gene: NA; v_gene: TRBV11-2; CDR3aa: CASSLEQDYYGYTF; CDR3nt: TGTGCCAGCAGCTTGGAACAGGATTACTATGGCTACACCTTC
j_gene: TRBJ1-1; abundance: NA; d_gene: TRBD1; v_gene: TRBV5-1; CDR3aa: CASSLDRGLNTEAFF; CDR3nt: TGCGCCAGCAGCCTAGACAGGGGGCTGAACACTGAAGCTTTCTTT
j_gene: TRBJ2-4; abundance: NA; d_gene: TRBD1; v_gene: TRBV5-1; CDR3aa: CASSSGTGGIGDIQYF; CDR3nt: TGCGCCAGCAGCTCCGGGACAGGGGGCATAGGCGACATTCAGTACTTC
j_gene: TRBJ2-3; abundance: NA; d_gene: TRBD2; v_gene: TRBV6-1; CDR3aa: CASSEFGSGRSLSTDTQYF; CDR3nt: TGTGCCAGCAGTGAATTCGGTAGCGGGAGGTCCCTTAGCACAGATACGCAGTATTTT
j_gene: TRBJ1-1; abundance: NA; d_gene: NA; v_gene: TRBV13; CDR3aa: CASSLRGGTEAFF; CDR3nt: TGTGCCAGCAGCTTACGCGGCGGCACTGAAGCTTTCTTT
j_gene: TRBJ2-7; abundance: NA; d_gene: TRBD1; v_gene: TRBV2; CDR3aa: CASSPPGQGYEQYF; CDR3nt: TGTGCCAGCAGTCCCCCGGGACAGGGATACGAGCAGTACTTC
j_gene: TRBJ2-2; abundance: NA; d_gene: NA; v_gene: TRBV29-1; CDR3aa: CSVEVGGGADTGELFF; CDR3nt: TGCAGCGTTGAAGTAGGAGGGGGCGCGGACACCGGGGAGCTGTTTTTT
j_gene: TRBJ2-5; abundance: NA; d_gene: TRBD2; v_gene: TRBV11-2; CDR3aa: CASSLLVVYSGSKETQYF; CDR3nt: TGTGCCAGCAGCTTATTGGTTGTATATAGCGGGTCTAAAGAGACCCAGTACTTC
j_gene: TRBJ2-5; abundance: NA; d_gene: NA; v_gene: TRBV6-6; CDR3aa: CASSRSNGGETQYF; CDR3nt: TGTGCCAGCAGTCGCAGTAACGGGGGAGAGACCCAGTACTTC